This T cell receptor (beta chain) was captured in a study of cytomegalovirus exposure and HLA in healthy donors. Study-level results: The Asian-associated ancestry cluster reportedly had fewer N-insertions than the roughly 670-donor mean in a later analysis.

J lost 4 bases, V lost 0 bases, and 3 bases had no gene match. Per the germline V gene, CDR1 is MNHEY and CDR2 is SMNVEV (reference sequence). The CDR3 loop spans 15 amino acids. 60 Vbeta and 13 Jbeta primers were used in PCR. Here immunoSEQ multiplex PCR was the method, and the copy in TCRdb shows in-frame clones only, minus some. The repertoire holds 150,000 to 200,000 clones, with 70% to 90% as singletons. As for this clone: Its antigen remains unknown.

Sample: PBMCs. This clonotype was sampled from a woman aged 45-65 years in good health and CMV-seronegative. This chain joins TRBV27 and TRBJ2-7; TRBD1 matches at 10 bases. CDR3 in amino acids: CASSLSGTGAYEQYF. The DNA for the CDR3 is TGTGCCAGCAGTTTATCCGGGACAGGGGCGTACGAGCAGTACTTC.